These 16 T cell receptor beta chains originate from one sample sequenced in a study of T cell responses to AZD1222 COVID-19 vaccine. The protocol was immunoSEQ multiplex PCR, while the TCRdb copy is restricted to in-frame clones and leaves out a portion. The sample includes tens of thousands of clones, roughly nine tenths of them seen just once. The sequencing here drew on peripheral blood, taken 28 days after the second AZD1222 dose. The receptors come from an adult who received the AZD1222 COVID-19 vaccine.

The genes are TRBV19 and TRBJ2-5; no definite D call. V lost 9 bases to trimming and J lost 7 bases, with 18 bases between them. In germline, CDR1 is LNHDA, CDR2 SQIVND (reference sequence). The CDR3 length is 13 residues. The CDR3 spells CASSVAVIGTQYF. The CDR3 region has the DNA TGTGCCAGCAGTGTCGCCGTTATTGGGACCCAGTACTTC.

V is TRBV11-2 and J is TRBJ2-2; D possibly matches TRBD1 or TRBD2 (6 bases each). The CDR3 is made up of 15 amino acids. The V gene's germline CDR1 is SGHAT and CDR2 FQNNGV. V was clipped by 5 bases and J by 6 bases, with 16 bases between them. The CDR3, as DNA: TGTGCCAGCAGCGGTACCCGGGGGCTGGCCGGGGAGCTGTTTTTT. This sequence encodes CASSGTRGLAGELFF.

CDR3: CASSVGLDRGSPQHF. In DNA, the CDR3 is TGTGCCAGCAGCGTTGGACTAGACAGGGGATCGCCCCAGCATTTT. V gene TRBV9 combines with J gene TRBJ1-5; 8 bases are a match to TRBD1. Germline V CDR1 and CDR2: SGDLS, YYNGEE. V was pared by 2 bases and J by 9 bases, with 10 bases of the junction left unmatched. The CDR3 has 15 amino acids.

The rearrangement links TRBV29-1 to TRBJ1-3; the D is unclear. Germline CDR1 SQVTM, CDR2 ANQGSEA. The CDR3 is made up of 13 amino acids. The V gene lost 4 bases and the J gene lost 2 bases, with 9 bases spanning the gap. CDR3 protein: CSVGSVAGNTIYF. CDR3 DNA sequence: TGCAGCGTTGGGTCGGTCGCTGGAAACACCATATATTTT.

The chain uses TRBV27 and TRBJ1-1, with a weak D call TRBD1 (5 bases). Germline V gene data show CDR1 as MNHEY and CDR2 as SMNVEV (reference sequence). V was cut by 6 bases and J by 2 bases, with 19 bases left in between. The CDR3 extends over 16 amino acids. CDR3 DNA: TGTGCCAGCAGCCATTATACCGGGACGGCTAACACTGAAGCTTTCTTT. Protein: CASSHYTGTANTEAFF.

The genes are TRBV7-9 and TRBJ2-1; no clear D. This CDR3 is 13 amino acids long. The V gene lost 8 bases and the J gene lost 6 bases, with 14 bases spanning the gap. Looked up from germline, CDR1 is SEHNR and CDR2 is FQNEAQ (reference sequence). CDR3 protein: CASRQILRNEQFF. CDR3 nucleotide sequence: TGTGCCAGCCGCCAGATTCTGCGCAATGAGCAGTTCTTC. The full variable domain, completed using reference TRBV7-9 and TRBJ2-1, is DTGVSQNPRHKITKRGQNVTFRCDPISEHNRLYWYRQTLGQGPEFLTYFQNEAQLEKSRLLSDRFSAERPKGSFSTLEIQRTEQGDSAMYLCASRQILRNEQFFGPGTRLTVL.

CDR3: CASSPRTSGGSWETGELFF. The CDR3 DNA reads as TGTGCCAGCTCACCACGGACTAGCGGGGGCTCCTGGGAAACCGGGGAGCTGTTTTTT. This sequence joins TRBV18 and TRBJ2-2; 13 bases line up with TRBD2. Germline V gene lookup returns CDR1 KGHSH and CDR2 LQKENI. V lost 1 base to trimming and J lost 5 bases; unmatched junction nucleotides: 10. The CDR3 totals 19 residues.

V usage is TRBV5-1 and J usage is TRBJ1-1; D remains unclear. Trimming shortened V by 2 bases and J by 7 bases, and 9 bases separated the two germline ends. Germline V lookup: CDR1 SGHRS, CDR2 YFSETQ. CDR3 length: 12 residues. CDR3 sequence: CASSFLGGEAFF. The CDR3 nucleotides read TGCGCCAGCAGCTTTTTGGGAGGTGAAGCTTTCTTT.

The chain uses TRBV9 and TRBJ1-2; the match to TRBD1 covers 7 bases. The CDR3 runs 13 residues. Germline V gene sequence: CDR1 SGDLS, CDR2 YYNGEE. V lost 2 bases to trimming and J lost 3 bases; unmatched junction nucleotides: 1. As DNA, the CDR3 is TGTGCCAGCAGCGTTGACAGGGACTATGGCTACACCTTC. This codes for CASSVDRDYGYTF.

The V and J genes are TRBV5-4 and TRBJ2-7, with D hard to call. Germline-derived CDR1 and CDR2 are SGHNT and YYREEE (reference sequence). CDR3 size: 13 residues. V was clipped by 0 bases and J by 0 bases, with 4 bases between them. The CDR3 DNA sequence: TGTGCCAGCAGCTTGGGGGCCTCCTACGAGCAGTACTTC. Translated: CASSLGASYEQYF.

The CDR3 reads CASNRQGDNEKLFF. Here the CDR3 DNA reads TGTGCCAGCAATCGACAGGGCGATAATGAAAAACTGTTTTTT. This rearrangement joins TRBV2 to TRBJ1-4; 7 bases are shared with TRBD1. The CDR3 is 14 residues long. Germline V gene sequence: CDR1 SNHLY, CDR2 FYNNEI. V lost 7 bases, J lost 4 bases, and 6 bases stayed unmatched.

This sequence joins TRBV6-1 and TRBJ2-6; TRBD1 aligns across 12 bases. CDR1 and CDR2 from the germline V gene are MNHNS and SASEGT. V lost 4 bases and J lost 5; bases outside the gene matches: 6. The CDR3 runs to 17 residues. For the CDR3, the DNA is TGTGCCAGCAGTGGGGGGACAGGGGGCGCCCGGGCCAACGTCCTGACTTTC. As protein: CASSGGTGGARANVLTF.

V gene TRBV9 combines with J gene TRBJ2-2; 9 nucleotides agree with TRBD1. Germline V gene data show CDR1 as SGDLS and CDR2 as YYNGEE. The length of the CDR3 is 17 residues. V lost 3 bases and J lost 5; bases outside the gene matches: 11. CDR3 region: CASSAREQGARTGELFF. The CDR3 bases are TGTGCCAGCAGCGCACGGGAACAGGGGGCACGGACCGGGGAGCTGTTTTTT.

The CDR3 loop reads CASSIRGRDGSPLHF. CDR3 coding DNA: TGTGCCAGTAGTATAAGAGGCAGGGACGGGTCACCCCTCCACTTT. The genes are TRBV19 and TRBJ1-6, with a weak D call TRBD1 (5 bases). The V end lost 2 bases, the J end lost 10 bases, and 15 bases lay between the germline ends. The germline V gene encodes CDR1 LNHDA and CDR2 SQIVND (reference sequence). The length of the CDR3 is 15 residues.

The chain carries TRBV29-1 and TRBJ1-1; D is unclear. The V end lost 7 bases, the J end lost 1 base, and 13 bases lay between the germline ends. Germline V gene data show CDR1 as SQVTM and CDR2 as ANQGSEA. The CDR3 spans 13 residues. CDR3 coding DNA: TGCAGCGCGAGCACTATACAGAACACTGAAGCTTTCTTT. Encoded protein: CSASTIQNTEAFF.

CDR3 DNA: TGCGCCAGCAGCTGGGGGGGCCGCGACTACGAGCAGTACTTC. This translates into CASSWGGRDYEQYF. J is TRBJ2-7 and V is TRBV10-2; maybe TRBD2 (7 bases). The CDR3 contains 14 residues. The V end was cut by 6 bases, the J end by 3 bases, with 15 bases between. Germline lookup yields CDR1 WSHSY and CDR2 SAAADI.